This entry lists 30 T cell receptor beta chains sequenced from one sample in a study of cytomegalovirus exposure and HLA in healthy donors. With 60 Vbeta and 13 Jbeta primers, the PCR was carried out. Assay: immunoSEQ multiplex PCR; the TCRdb copy retains only in-frame clones and omits some. The data hold about 160,000 clones, with more than 65% observed a single time. The sample consisted of PBMCs. The receptors were sampled from a middle-aged man in good health and CMV-seropositive.

The gene calls are TRBV10-1 and TRBJ1-1; weak D call: TRBD1 (6 bases). There are 13 residues in the CDR3. The germline V and J ends were trimmed by 4 bases and 1 base, with 7 bases remaining between them. Germline assignment: CDR1 WNHNN and CDR2 SYGVQD (reference sequence). CDR3 nucleotide sequence: TGCGCCAGCAGTGCGGACAGGAACACTGAAGCTTTCTTT. It translates to CASSADRNTEAFF.

The chain combines TRBV19 with TRBJ1-5; D remains ambiguous. CDR3 length: 15 residues. Germline CDR1 is LNHDA and CDR2 is SQIVND (reference sequence). The V end was cut by 5 bases, the J end by 1 base, with 12 bases between. CDR3 residues: CASSGRDGSNQPQHF. The CDR3 DNA sequence: TGTGCCAGTAGTGGGCGCGATGGGAGCAATCAGCCCCAGCATTTT. The variable domain in full, with the rest retrieved from reference TRBV19 and TRBJ1-5, is DGGITQSPKYLFRKEGQNVTLSCEQNLNHDAMYWYRQDPGQGLRLIYYSQIVNDFQKGDIAEGYSVSREKKESFPLTVTSAQKNPTAFYLCASSGRDGSNQPQHFGDGTRLSIL.

The chain employs TRBV5-1 and TRBJ2-5, with 8 bases fitting TRBD1. Germline loops: CDR1 SGHRS, CDR2 YFSETQ. The ends lost 4 bases at V and 1 base at J; junction bases unmatched: 12. This CDR3 is built from 17 residues. The DNA of the CDR3 is TGCGCCAGCAGCCCGTGGACAGGGCTAGGGCTCCAAGAGACCCAGTACTTC. It translates to CASSPWTGLGLQETQYF.

The V gene is TRBV5-1, the J gene TRBJ2-7; D is perhaps TRBD2 (5 bases). V lost 2 bases and J lost 7, with 7 bases in between. CDR3 length: 11 amino acids. Germline loops: CDR1 SGHRS, CDR2 YFSETQ. The DNA of the CDR3 is TGCGCCAGCAGCTTTGGGAGAGAGCAGTACTTC. This codes for CASSFGREQYF.

The rearrangement links TRBV7-8 to TRBJ2-1, with a possible D match to TRBD1 (5 bases). V lost 11 bases and J lost 9, with 20 bases in between. The germline V gene has CDR1 SGHVS and CDR2 FQNEAQ. The CDR3 covers 13 residues. The CDR3 sequence is CAEAARVNAEQFF. In DNA form, the CDR3 reads TGTGCCGAAGCCGCCAGGGTTAACGCTGAGCAGTTCTTC.

The chain is built from TRBV2 and TRBJ2-3; TRBD2 matches at 7 bases. J lost 0 bases, V lost 3 bases, and 3 bases had no gene match. Germline CDR1 reads SNHLY; CDR2 reads FYNNEI. CDR3 length equals 15 residues. The CDR3 protein is CASSDGGSSTDTQYF. The CDR3 nucleotides are TGTGCCAGCAGTGACGGGGGGTCTAGCACAGATACGCAGTATTTT.

This rearrangement joins TRBV5-1 to TRBJ2-7; TRBD2 agrees at 8 bases. V gave up 0 bases and J gave up 3 bases; unmatched junction bases: 2. From germline, CDR1 is SGHRS and CDR2 YFSETQ. This CDR3 comprises 14 residues. In DNA, the CDR3 is TGCGCCAGCAGCTTGGAGGGGACTAGCTACGAGCAGTACGTC. As protein: CASSLEGTSYEQYV.

The chain couples TRBV18 to TRBJ1-2; 7 nucleotides align to TRBD1. This CDR3 spans 14 amino acids. V trimming: 2 bases; J trimming: 7 bases; junction bases outside the gene matches: 7. Germline loops: CDR1 KGHSH, CDR2 LQKENI. The chain's CDR3 is CASSPGGTASGYTF. CDR3 nucleotide sequence: TGTGCCAGCTCACCAGGGGGGACAGCTTCTGGCTACACCTTC.

This chain connects TRBV11-1 to TRBJ2-2; 8 nucleotides line up with TRBD2. The CDR3 length is 15 residues. The J segment lost 6 bases and the V segment lost 2 bases, leaving 5 bases of the junction unmatched. Germline CDR1 reads SGHAT; CDR2 reads FQDESV (reference sequence). The CDR3 sequence: CASSLPAGEAGELFF. CDR3 nucleotide sequence: TGTGCCAGCAGCTTACCAGCGGGAGAAGCCGGGGAGCTGTTTTTT.

V is TRBV2 and J is TRBJ2-1; TRBD2 agrees at 12 bases. CDR1 and CDR2 (germline): SNHLY, FYNNEI. This CDR3 spans 16 amino acids. J was trimmed by 4 bases and V by 4 bases; bases with no gene match: 5. CDR3: CASSVELAGGYNEQFF. The CDR3 bases are TGTGCCAGCAGTGTAGAACTAGCGGGGGGTTACAATGAGCAGTTCTTC.

The V and J genes are TRBV2 and TRBJ2-2; 8 nucleotides match TRBD1. Trimming at V came to 8 bases and at J to 5 bases, leaving 7 bases not matched to a gene. The CDR3 is 14 amino acids. CDR1 SNHLY and CDR2 FYNNEI come from the germline V gene. CDR3 sequence reads: CASGGQGRTGELFF. CDR3 DNA: TGTGCCAGCGGAGGACAGGGTAGAACCGGGGAGCTGTTTTTT. Using reference TRBV2 and TRBJ2-2 for the parts outside the CDR3, the full variable domain is EPEVTQTPSHQVTQMGQEVILRCVPISNHLYFYWYRQILGQKVEFLVSFYNNEISEKSEIFDDQFSVERPDGSNFTLKIRSTKLEDSAMYFCASGGQGRTGELFFGEGSRLTVL.

V gene TRBV9 combines with J gene TRBJ1-1, with D possibly being TRBD1 (5 bases). Germline CDR1 and CDR2: SGDLS and YYNGEE. This CDR3 has 14 amino acids. The V gene lost 3 bases and the J gene lost 0 bases, with 9 bases spanning the gap. The CDR3 region has the DNA TGTGCCAGCAGCGCCGACAGAATGAACACTGAAGCTTTCTTT. It encodes CASSADRMNTEAFF.

This sequence joins TRBV5-6 and TRBJ2-2; D not certain. Trimming cost V 0 bases and J 5 bases, with 8 bases left between them. CDR3 length equals 14 residues. Germline V gives CDR1 SGHDT, CDR2 YYEEEE. DNA of the CDR3: TGTGCCAGCAGCTTGGAACAGTTGACCGGGGAGCTGTTTTTT. It codes for CASSLEQLTGELFF.

This chain uses TRBV4-1 with TRBJ2-7; possibly TRBD2 for D (5 bases). The CDR3 has 14 amino acids. Between the trimmed V and J ends, which lost 0 bases and 6 bases, there was a span of 12 bases. The germline gives CDR1 MGHRA, CDR2 YSYEKL. The CDR3 bases are TGCGCCAGCAGCCAAGATCGTACGAGCGGCGAGCAGTACTTC. As protein: CASSQDRTSGEQYF.

J is TRBJ1-5 and V is TRBV19, with 8 bases lining up with TRBD1. Germline V CDR1 and CDR2: LNHDA, SQIVND (reference sequence). V was pared by 5 bases and J by 5 bases, with 8 bases of the junction left unmatched. The CDR3 extends over 15 amino acids. The CDR3 spells CASSFRTGRHQPQHF. CDR3 DNA: TGTGCCAGTAGTTTTCGGACAGGGAGGCATCAGCCCCAGCATTTT.

The gene calls are TRBV7-6 and TRBJ2-1; a weak D match, TRBD2 (7 bases). CDR3 length: 14 residues. CDR1 is SGHVS, CDR2 FNYEAQ, per germline. Trimming cost V 0 bases and J 5 bases, with 8 bases left between them. CDR3 sequence reads: CASSLAGGHNEQFF. CDR3 nucleotide sequence: TGTGCCAGCAGCTTAGCGGGGGGGCACAATGAGCAGTTCTTC.

This chain uses TRBV30 with TRBJ2-7; weak D call: TRBD1 (5 bases). The V gene lost 3 bases and the J gene lost 0 bases, with 9 bases spanning the gap. CDR1 GTSNPN and CDR2 SVGIG come from the germline V gene (reference sequence). The CDR3 totals 13 residues. The chain's CDR3 is CAWSLGASYEQYV. As DNA, the CDR3 is TGTGCCTGGAGCCTTGGGGCCTCCTACGAGCAGTACGTC.

The chain has TRBV5-1 and TRBJ2-7; 7 nucleotides align to TRBD1. Losses at the gene ends were 1 base for V and 2 bases for J; bases not matched to a gene: 0. CDR3 length equals 13 residues. Germline values: CDR1 SGHRS, CDR2 YFSETQ. The CDR3 sequence: CASSLTGAYEQYV. CDR3 DNA sequence: TGCGCCAGCAGCTTGACAGGGGCCTACGAGCAGTACGTC.

This chain uses TRBV28 with TRBJ1-6, with no clear D. CDR1 and CDR2 from the germline V gene are MDHEN and SYDVKM. With 2 bases removed from V and 0 bases from J, the gap between germline ends came to 8 bases. The CDR3 consists of 16 residues. The DNA of the CDR3 is TGTGCCAGCAGTTTAGCGACAAGCTCCTATAATTCACCCCTCCACTTT. This sequence encodes CASSLATSSYNSPLHF.

In DNA form, the CDR3 reads TGTGCCAGCAGCCCGGGACAGGGGAGCCCAACTAATGAAAAACTGTTTTTT. This translates into CASSPGQGSPTNEKLFF. The chain recombines TRBV9 with TRBJ1-4, with 10 bases aligning to TRBD1. The CDR3 contains 17 residues. Losses at the gene ends were 4 bases for V and 0 bases for J; bases not matched to a gene: 6. Per the germline V gene, CDR1 is SGDLS and CDR2 is YYNGEE.

The chain joins TRBV18 to TRBJ2-7; tentative D call: TRBD1 (6 bases). CDR3 length: 14 amino acids. The germline CDR1 and CDR2 sequences are KGHSH and LQKENI. The ends were cut back, 0 bases at V and 1 base at J, with 7 bases in the middle. This chain's CDR3 is CASSPPGQSYEQYV. CDR3 bases: TGTGCCAGCTCACCACCGGGACAATCCTACGAGCAGTACGTC.

The rearrangement links TRBV15 to TRBJ2-5; D possibly corresponds to TRBD1 (6 bases). Trimming shortened V by 6 bases and J by 3 bases, and 14 bases separated the two germline ends. The CDR3 is made up of 14 amino acids. Germline V gene lookup returns CDR1 LNHNV and CDR2 YYDKDF (reference sequence). The CDR3 DNA is TGTGCCACCAGTCCCCTCAGGGGAAAAGAGACCCAGTACTTC. Amino acid sequence: CATSPLRGKETQYF.

V usage is TRBV7-3 and J usage is TRBJ2-2; weak D call: TRBD1 (6 bases). This CDR3 is built from 14 residues. V gave up 1 base and J gave up 4 bases, with 7 bases separating them. Germline values: CDR1 SGHTA, CDR2 FQGTGA. DNA for the CDR3: TGTGCCAGCAGCTTAAAAGGGGGCACCGGGGAGCTGTTTTTT. Its protein is CASSLKGGTGELFF.

This rearrangement joins TRBV7-9 to TRBJ2-3, with TRBD2 as a possible D gene (6 bases). The ends were cut back, 3 bases at V and 4 bases at J, with 20 bases in the middle. This CDR3 comprises 17 residues. Per the germline V gene, CDR1 is SEHNR and CDR2 is FQNEAQ (reference sequence). The CDR3 here is CASSLTGTERWADTQYF. The CDR3 DNA is TGTGCCAGCAGCTTGACCGGGACTGAGAGGTGGGCAGATACGCAGTATTTT.

The chain joins TRBV14 to TRBJ2-1; 8 positions match TRBD1. The length of the CDR3 is 17 residues. Losses at the gene ends were 3 bases for V and 4 bases for J; bases not matched to a gene: 11. From germline, CDR1 is SGHDN and CDR2 FVKESK. The DNA for the CDR3 is TGTGCCAGCAGCCAGTTACTAGACAGGGGCTTTTACAATGAGCAGTTCTTC. Translation: CASSQLLDRGFYNEQFF.

This clone occurred a few times. This rearrangement joins TRBV5-4 to TRBJ2-1; 9 bases are a match to TRBD1. Trimming took 2 bases from V and 15 from J; bases not matched to a gene: 3. The CDR3 contains 11 residues. CDR1 and CDR2 (germline): SGHNT, YYREEE (reference sequence). CDR3 residues: CASSLGTGLFF. In DNA, the CDR3 is TGTGCCAGCAGCTTAGGGACAGGGTTGTTCTTC.

The V call is TRBV10-2, the J call TRBJ2-2; 8 bases fit TRBD1. Trimming took 6 bases from V and 4 from J; bases not matched to a gene: 4. This CDR3 is 14 amino acids long. Germline assignment: CDR1 WSHSY and CDR2 SAAADI. The CDR3 loop is CASSGQGSTGELFF. CDR3 in DNA: TGCGCCAGCAGCGGACAGGGAAGCACCGGGGAGCTGTTTTTT.

The chain recombines TRBV9 with TRBJ2-3; 10 positions agree with TRBD1. The CDR3 contains 16 residues. CDR1 is SGDLS and CDR2 is YYNGEE in the germline V gene. J gave up 1 base and V 0 bases, and 2 bases lay outside the gene matches. The CDR3 loop reads CASSVGGTGGTDTQYF. As DNA, the CDR3 is TGTGCCAGCAGCGTAGGGGGGACAGGGGGCACAGATACGCAGTATTTT. The full variable domain, with the rest looked up from reference TRBV9 and TRBJ2-3, is DSGVTQTPKHLITATGQRVTLRCSPRSGDLSVYWYQQSLDQGLQFLIQYYNGEERAKGNILERFSAQQFPDLHSELNLSSLELGDSALYFCASSVGGTGGTDTQYFGPGTRLTVL.

The J gene is TRBJ2-1, the V gene TRBV2; D possibly corresponds to TRBD2 (7 bases). Germline V gives CDR1 SNHLY, CDR2 FYNNEI. V shed 4 bases and J shed 6 bases, with 16 bases lying between them. This CDR3 contains 15 residues. DNA for the CDR3: TGTGCCAGCAGTGTCCGGGGGGCGGTGGGCAATGAGCAGTTCTTC. As protein: CASSVRGAVGNEQFF.

This clone was found a few times. The chain has TRBV9 and TRBJ2-1; weak D call: TRBD1 (6 bases). The CDR3 has 15 amino acids. With 2 bases removed from V and 4 bases from J, the gap between germline ends came to 13 bases. CDR1 is SGDLS, CDR2 YYNGEE, per germline. The CDR3 DNA reads as TGTGCCAGCAGCGTGGGGCAAGGGGGATACAATGAGCAGTTCTTC. Encoded protein: CASSVGQGGYNEQFF.